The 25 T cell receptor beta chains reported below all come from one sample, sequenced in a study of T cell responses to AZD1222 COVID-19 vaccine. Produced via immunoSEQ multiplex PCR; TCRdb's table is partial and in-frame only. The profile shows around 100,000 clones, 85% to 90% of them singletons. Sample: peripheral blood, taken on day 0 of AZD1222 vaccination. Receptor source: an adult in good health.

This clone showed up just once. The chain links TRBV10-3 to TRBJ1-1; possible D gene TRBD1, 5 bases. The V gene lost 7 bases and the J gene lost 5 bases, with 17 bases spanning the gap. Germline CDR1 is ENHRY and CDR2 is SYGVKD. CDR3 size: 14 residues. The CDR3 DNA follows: TGTGCCATCACGCGAGGGGACGGGGGTACTGAAGCTTTCTTT. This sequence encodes CAITRGDGGTEAFF.

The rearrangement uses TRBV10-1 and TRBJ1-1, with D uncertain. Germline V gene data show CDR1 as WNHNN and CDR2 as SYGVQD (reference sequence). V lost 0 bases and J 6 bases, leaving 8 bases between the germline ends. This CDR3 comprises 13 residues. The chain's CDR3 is CASSESMGSEAFF. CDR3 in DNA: TGCGCCAGCAGTGAGTCGATGGGCTCTGAAGCTTTCTTT.

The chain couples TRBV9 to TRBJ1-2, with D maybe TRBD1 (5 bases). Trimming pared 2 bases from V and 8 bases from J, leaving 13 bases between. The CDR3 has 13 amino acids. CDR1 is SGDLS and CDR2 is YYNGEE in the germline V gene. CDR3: CASSVGTLGGYTF. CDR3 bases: TGTGCCAGCAGCGTCGGGACGCTGGGGGGCTACACCTTC.

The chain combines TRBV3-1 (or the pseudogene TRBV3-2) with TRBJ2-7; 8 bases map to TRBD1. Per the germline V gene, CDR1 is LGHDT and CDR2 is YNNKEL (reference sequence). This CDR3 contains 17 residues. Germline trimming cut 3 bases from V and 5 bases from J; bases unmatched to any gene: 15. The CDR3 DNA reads TGTGCCAGCAGCCATATGACAGGGGCGCGGAGCCTCGACGAGCAGTACTTC. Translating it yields CASSHMTGARSLDEQYF.

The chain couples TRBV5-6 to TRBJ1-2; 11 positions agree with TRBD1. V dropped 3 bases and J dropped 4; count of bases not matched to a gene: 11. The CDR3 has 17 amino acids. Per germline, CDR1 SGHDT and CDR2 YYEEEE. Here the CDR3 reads CASSWSVGTGGPYGYTF. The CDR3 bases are TGTGCCAGCAGCTGGAGCGTCGGGACAGGGGGGCCCTATGGCTACACCTTC. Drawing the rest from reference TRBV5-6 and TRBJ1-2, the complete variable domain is DAGVTQSPTHLIKTRGQQVTLRCSPKSGHDTVSWYQQALGQGPQFIFQYYEEEERQRGNFPDRFSGHQFPNYSSELNVNALLLGDSALYLCASSWSVGTGGPYGYTFGSGTRLTVV.

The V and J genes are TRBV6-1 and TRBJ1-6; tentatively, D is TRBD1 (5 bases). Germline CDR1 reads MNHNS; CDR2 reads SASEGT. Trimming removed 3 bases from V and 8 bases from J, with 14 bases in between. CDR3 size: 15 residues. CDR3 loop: CASSELIGGDSPLHF. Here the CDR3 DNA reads TGTGCCAGCAGTGAGCTGATCGGGGGGGATTCACCCCTCCACTTT.

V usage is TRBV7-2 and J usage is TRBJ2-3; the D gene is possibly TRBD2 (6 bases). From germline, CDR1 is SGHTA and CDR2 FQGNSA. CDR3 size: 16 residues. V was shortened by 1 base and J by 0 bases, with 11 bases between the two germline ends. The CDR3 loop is CASSLGPGRSTDTQYF. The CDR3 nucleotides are TGTGCCAGCAGCTTAGGTCCAGGGAGGAGCACAGATACGCAGTATTTT.

CDR3 sequence (DNA): TGTGCCAGCAGCCCTGACCTGGGGGATACGCAGTATTTT. Its translation: CASSPDLGDTQYF. The chain has TRBV11-2 and TRBJ2-3; D call uncertain. Germline V gives CDR1 SGHAT, CDR2 FQNNGV. The CDR3 spans 13 residues. With 5 bases removed from V and 6 bases from J, the gap between germline ends came to 12 bases.

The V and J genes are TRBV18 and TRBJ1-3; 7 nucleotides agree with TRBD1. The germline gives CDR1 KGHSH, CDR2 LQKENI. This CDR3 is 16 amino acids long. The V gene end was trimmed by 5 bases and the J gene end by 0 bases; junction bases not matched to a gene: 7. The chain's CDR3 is CASSDGQVSSGNTIYF. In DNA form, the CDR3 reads TGTGCCAGCTCAGATGGACAGGTCAGCTCTGGAAACACCATATATTTT.

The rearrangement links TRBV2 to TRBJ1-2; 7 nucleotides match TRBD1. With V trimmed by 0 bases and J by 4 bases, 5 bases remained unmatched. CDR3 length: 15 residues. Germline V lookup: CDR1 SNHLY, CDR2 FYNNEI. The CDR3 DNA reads TGTGCCAGCAGTGAAGCGCAGGGGGTTAGCTATGGCTACACCTTC. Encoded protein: CASSEAQGVSYGYTF.

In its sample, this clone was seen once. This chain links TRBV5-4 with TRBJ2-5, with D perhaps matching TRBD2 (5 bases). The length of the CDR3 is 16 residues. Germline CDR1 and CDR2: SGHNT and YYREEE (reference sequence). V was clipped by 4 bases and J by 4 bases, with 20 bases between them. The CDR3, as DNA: TGTGCCAGCAGCCCGCAGCTGCGGGCGCTAGCAGAGACCCAGTACTTC. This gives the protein CASSPQLRALAETQYF.

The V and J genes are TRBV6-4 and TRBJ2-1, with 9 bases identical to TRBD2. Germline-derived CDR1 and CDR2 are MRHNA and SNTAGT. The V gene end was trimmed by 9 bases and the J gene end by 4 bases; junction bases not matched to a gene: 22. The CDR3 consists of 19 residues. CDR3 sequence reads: CASLGAGGSRLPLYNEQFF. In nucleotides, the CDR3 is TGTGCCAGTCTCGGAGCGGGGGGTTCCCGTCTCCCCTTATACAATGAGCAGTTCTTC.

For the CDR3, the DNA is TGTGCCAGCATGAAACAGGGGGCAATCGGCACTGAAGCTTTCTTT. Protein: CASMKQGAIGTEAFF. V gene TRBV7-8 combines with J gene TRBJ1-1; 9 positions match TRBD1. V gave up 7 bases and J gave up 4 bases; unmatched junction bases: 10. This CDR3 contains 15 residues. Per the germline V gene, CDR1 is SGHVS and CDR2 is FQNEAQ.

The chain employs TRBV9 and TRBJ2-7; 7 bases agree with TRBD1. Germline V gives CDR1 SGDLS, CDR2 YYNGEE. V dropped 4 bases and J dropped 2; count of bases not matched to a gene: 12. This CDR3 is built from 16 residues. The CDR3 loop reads CASSPWGTAMTYEQYF. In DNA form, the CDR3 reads TGTGCCAGCAGCCCCTGGGGGACAGCGATGACCTACGAGCAGTACTTC.

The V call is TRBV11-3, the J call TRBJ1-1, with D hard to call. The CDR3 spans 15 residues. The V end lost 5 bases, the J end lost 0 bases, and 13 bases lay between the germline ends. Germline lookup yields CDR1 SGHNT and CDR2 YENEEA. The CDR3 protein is CASSPGEAMNTEAFF. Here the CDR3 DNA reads TGTGCCAGCAGCCCGGGCGAGGCAATGAACACTGAAGCTTTCTTT.

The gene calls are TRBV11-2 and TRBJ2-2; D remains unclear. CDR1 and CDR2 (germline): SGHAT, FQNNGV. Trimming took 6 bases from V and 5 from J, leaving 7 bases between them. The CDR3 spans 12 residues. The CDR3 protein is CASRKQTGELFF. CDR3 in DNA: TGTGCCAGCAGGAAACAGACCGGGGAGCTGTTTTTT.

The CDR3 DNA reads TGTGCCAGCAGCTTAAACATATACAATGAGCAGTTCTTC. Protein product: CASSLNIYNEQFF. This rearrangement joins TRBV11-3 to TRBJ2-1; D not resolved. Trimming stripped 2 bases from V and 4 bases from J, with 6 bases between. CDR1 and CDR2 (germline): SGHNT, YENEEA. The CDR3 totals 13 residues.

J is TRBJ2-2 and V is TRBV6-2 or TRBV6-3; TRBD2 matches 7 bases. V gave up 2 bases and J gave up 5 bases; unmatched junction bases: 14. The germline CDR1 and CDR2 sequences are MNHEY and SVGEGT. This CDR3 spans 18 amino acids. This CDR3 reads CASSYQFRGGRTTGELFF. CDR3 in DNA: TGTGCCAGCAGTTACCAATTTAGAGGCGGGAGAACAACCGGGGAGCTGTTTTTT.

The CDR3 DNA reads TGTGCCAGTAGTATTGGGGTATTTTCGTTTTTT. Translating it yields CASSIGVFSFF. V is TRBV19 and J is TRBJ1-4; unclear D gene. The V end lost 3 bases, the J end lost 16 bases, and 12 bases lay between the germline ends. Germline V gene data show CDR1 as LNHDA and CDR2 as SQIVND (reference sequence). CDR3 length equals 11 residues.

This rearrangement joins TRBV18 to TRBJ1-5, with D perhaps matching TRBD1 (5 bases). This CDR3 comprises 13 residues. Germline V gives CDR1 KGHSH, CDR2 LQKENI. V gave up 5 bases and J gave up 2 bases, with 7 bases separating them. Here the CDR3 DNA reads TGTGCCAGCTCATTGACAGGCAATCAGCCCCAGCATTTT. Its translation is CASSLTGNQPQHF.

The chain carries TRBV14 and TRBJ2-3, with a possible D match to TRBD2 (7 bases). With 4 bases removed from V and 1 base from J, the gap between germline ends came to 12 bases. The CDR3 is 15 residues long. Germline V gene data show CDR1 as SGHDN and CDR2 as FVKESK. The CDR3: CASSLGGDRTDTQYF. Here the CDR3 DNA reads TGTGCCAGCAGCCTAGGGGGGGACCGCACAGATACGCAGTATTTT.

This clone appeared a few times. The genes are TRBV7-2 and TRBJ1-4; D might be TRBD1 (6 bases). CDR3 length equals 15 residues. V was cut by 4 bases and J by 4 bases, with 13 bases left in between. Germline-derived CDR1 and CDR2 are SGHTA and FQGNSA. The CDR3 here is CASSSPGHDNEKLFF. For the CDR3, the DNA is TGTGCCAGCAGCTCACCGGGACATGATAATGAAAAACTGTTTTTT.

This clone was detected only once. This CDR3 reads CASSPTSAGGEQYF. The CDR3 DNA reads as TGTGCCAGCAGTCCTACGTCAGCGGGGGGGGAGCAGTACTTC. The rearrangement uses TRBV6-5 and TRBJ2-7, with 10 bases that match TRBD2. Per germline, CDR1 MNHEY and CDR2 SVGAGI. This CDR3 spans 14 amino acids. V shed 5 bases and J 7 bases; nucleotides not matched to a gene: 8.

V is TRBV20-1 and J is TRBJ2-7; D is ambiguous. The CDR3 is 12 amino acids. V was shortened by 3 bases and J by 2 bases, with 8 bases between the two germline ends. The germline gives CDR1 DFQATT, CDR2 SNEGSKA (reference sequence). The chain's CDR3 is CSASGNTYEQYF. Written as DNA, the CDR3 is TGCAGTGCTAGTGGCAATACCTACGAGCAGTACTTC.

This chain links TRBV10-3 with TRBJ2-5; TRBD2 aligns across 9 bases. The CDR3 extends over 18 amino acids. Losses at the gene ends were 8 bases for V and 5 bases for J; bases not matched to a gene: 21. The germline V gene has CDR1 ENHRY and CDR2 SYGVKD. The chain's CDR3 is CAIVGLASKREESETQYF. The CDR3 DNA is TGTGCCATCGTCGGACTAGCCTCGAAGCGGGAGGAGTCGGAGACCCAGTACTTC.